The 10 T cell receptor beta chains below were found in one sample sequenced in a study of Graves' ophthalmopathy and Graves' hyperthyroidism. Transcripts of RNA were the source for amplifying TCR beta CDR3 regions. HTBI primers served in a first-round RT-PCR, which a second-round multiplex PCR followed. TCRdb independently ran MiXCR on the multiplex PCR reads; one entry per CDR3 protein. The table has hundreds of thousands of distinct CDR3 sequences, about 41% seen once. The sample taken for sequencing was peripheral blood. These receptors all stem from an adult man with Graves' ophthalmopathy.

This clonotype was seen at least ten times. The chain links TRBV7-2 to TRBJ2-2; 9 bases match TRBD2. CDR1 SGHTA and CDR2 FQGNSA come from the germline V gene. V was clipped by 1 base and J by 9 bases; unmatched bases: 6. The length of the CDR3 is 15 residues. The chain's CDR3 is CASSLVLAGTRELFF. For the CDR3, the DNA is TGTGCCAGCAGCTTAGTCCTAGCGGGGACAAGGGAGCTGTTTTTT.

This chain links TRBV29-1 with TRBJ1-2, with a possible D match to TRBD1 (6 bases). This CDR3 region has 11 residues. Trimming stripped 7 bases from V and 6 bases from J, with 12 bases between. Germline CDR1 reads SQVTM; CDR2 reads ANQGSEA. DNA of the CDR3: TGCAGCGGGGGGCAGGGGAATGGCTACACCTTC. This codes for CSGGQGNGYTF.

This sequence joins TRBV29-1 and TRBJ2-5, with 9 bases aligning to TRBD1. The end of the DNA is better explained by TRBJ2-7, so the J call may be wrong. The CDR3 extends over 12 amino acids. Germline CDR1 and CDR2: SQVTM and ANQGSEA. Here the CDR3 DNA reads TGCAGCGTAGGGTGGACAGGGGACGAGCAGTACTTC. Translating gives CSVGWTGDEQYF.

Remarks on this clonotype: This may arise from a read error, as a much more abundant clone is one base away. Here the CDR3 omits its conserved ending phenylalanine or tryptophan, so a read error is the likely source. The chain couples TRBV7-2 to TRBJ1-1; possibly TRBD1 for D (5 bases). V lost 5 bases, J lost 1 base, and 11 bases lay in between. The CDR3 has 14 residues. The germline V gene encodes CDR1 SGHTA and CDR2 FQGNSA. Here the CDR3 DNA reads TGTGCCAGCAGCGTGTCCGGGACGAACACTGAAGCTTTCTAT. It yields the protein CASSVSGTNTEAFY.

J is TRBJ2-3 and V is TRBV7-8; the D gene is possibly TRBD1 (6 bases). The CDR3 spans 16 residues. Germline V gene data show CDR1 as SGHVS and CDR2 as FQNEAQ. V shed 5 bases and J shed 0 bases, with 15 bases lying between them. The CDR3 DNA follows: TGTGCCAGCAGCCGCCCCCAGGGGCCTAGCACAGATACGCAGTATTTT. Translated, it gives CASSRPQGPSTDTQYF.

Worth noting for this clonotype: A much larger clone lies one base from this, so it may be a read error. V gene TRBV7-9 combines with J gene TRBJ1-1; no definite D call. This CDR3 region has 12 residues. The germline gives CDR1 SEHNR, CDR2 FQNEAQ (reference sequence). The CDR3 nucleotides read TGTGCCAGCAGCCAAGAGCGGGGTGAAGCTCTCTTT. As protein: CASSQERGEALF.

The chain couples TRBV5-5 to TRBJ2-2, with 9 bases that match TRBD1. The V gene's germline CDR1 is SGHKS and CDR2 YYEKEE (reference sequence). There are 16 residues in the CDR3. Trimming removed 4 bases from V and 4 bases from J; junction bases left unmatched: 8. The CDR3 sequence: CASSQQQGAVTGELFF. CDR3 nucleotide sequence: TGTGCCAGCAGCCAACAACAGGGGGCTGTCACCGGGGAGCTGTTTTTT.

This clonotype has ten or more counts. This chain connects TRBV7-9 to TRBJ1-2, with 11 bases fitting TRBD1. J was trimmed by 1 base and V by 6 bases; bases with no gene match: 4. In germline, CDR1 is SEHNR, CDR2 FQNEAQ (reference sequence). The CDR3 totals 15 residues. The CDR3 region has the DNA TGTGCCAGCAGTAAGGACAGGGGGCGTAACTATGGCTACACCTTC. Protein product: CASSKDRGRNYGYTF.

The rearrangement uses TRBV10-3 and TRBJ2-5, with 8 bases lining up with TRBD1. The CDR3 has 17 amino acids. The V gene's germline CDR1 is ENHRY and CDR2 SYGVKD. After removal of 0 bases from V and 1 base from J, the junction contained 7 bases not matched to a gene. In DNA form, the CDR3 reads TGTGCCATCAGTGAGTCTACAGGGGGGCGGCCCCAAGAGACCCAGTACTTC. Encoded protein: CAISESTGGRPQETQYF.

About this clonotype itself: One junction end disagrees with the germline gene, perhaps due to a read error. The DNA for the CDR3 is TGCGCCAGCAGCCCCGCAAGGGGGGCCTACGAGCAGTACTTC. It codes for CASSPARGAYEQYF. The chain joins TRBV7-8 to TRBJ2-7, with D possibly called TRBD1 or TRBD2 (6 bases each). The CDR3 loop spans 14 amino acids. Germline-derived CDR1 and CDR2 are SGHVS and FQNEAQ.